Sequencing of this T cell receptor beta chain was carried out in a study of PD-1 blockade in classical Hodgkin lymphoma. Overall study results and limits: Reported findings placed baseline TCR diversity lower in newly diagnosed patients (compared with healthy donors). Reasons behind the repertoire differences stay unclear, perhaps disease activity or earlier therapy.

Some clones are missing from TCRdb's copy, which holds only in-frame ones; the method was immunoSEQ multiplex PCR. The data show roughly 140,000 clones, around four fifths seen once. This clone has just a few counts. The target antigen is unknown. All patients experienced relapse after autologous stem cell transplantation, and brentuximab vedotin exposure was variable. The CDR3 consists of 15 residues. V lost 0 bases and J 0 bases, leaving 4 bases between the germline ends. Germline loops: CDR1 SGHDT, CDR2 YYEEEE. Sequenced here: peripheral blood mononuclear cells (PBMCs), sampled before the second cycle of nivolumab. The V call is TRBV5-6, the J call TRBJ2-6; D not certain. The sequence was obtained from a human donor with classical Hodgkin lymphoma. The CDR3: CASSLVYSGANVLTF. As DNA, the CDR3 is TGTGCCAGCAGCTTGGTCTACTCTGGGGCCAACGTCCTGACTTTC.